These T cell receptor beta chains were read from a single sample in a study of graft-versus-host responses after intestinal transplantation. Here immunoSEQ multiplex PCR was the method, and the copy in TCRdb shows in-frame clones only, minus some. Of under 80,000 clones in the sample, approximately 90% were seen once. Sample: PBMCs, taken 98 days after intestinal transplantation. These receptors all stem from a human patient who received an intestinal transplant, so some T cells may come from the graft donor. CDR3s include the opening cysteine and the closing phenylalanine or tryptophan. D genes are given only for firm matches. Part of the rows lack a size; the others show once, few, many or a class for expanded clones.

clone size: NA
D gene: NA
V gene: TRBV5-4
J gene: TRBJ2-7
CDR3 protein: CASSLTLIDEQYF
CDR3 DNA: TGTGCCAGCAGCCTCACCCTGATTGACGAGCAGTACTTC

clone size: NA
D gene: NA
V gene: TRBV6-7
J gene: TRBJ2-1
CDR3 protein: CASDPAPYYYDEQFF
CDR3 DNA: TGTGCCAGCGACCCCGCGCCGTATTATTACGATGAGCAGTTCTTC

clone size: NA
D gene: TRBD1
V gene: TRBV7-3
J gene: TRBJ2-2
CDR3 protein: CASSLRVMGTDAGELFF
CDR3 DNA: TGTGCCAGCAGCTTAAGGGTTATGGGGACAGACGCCGGGGAGCTGTTTTTT

clone size: NA
D gene: NA
V gene: TRBV6-1
J gene: TRBJ1-4
CDR3 protein: CASRETGGDEKLFF
CDR3 DNA: TGTGCCAGCAGGGAGACGGGGGGCGATGAAAAACTGTTTTTT

clone size: NA
D gene: TRBD1
V gene: TRBV5-1
J gene: TRBJ1-2
CDR3 protein: CASSYYRGRANYGYTF
CDR3 DNA: TGCGCCAGCAGCTACTACAGGGGGCGGGCTAACTATGGCTACACCTTC

clone size: once
D gene: NA
V gene: TRBV5-6
J gene: TRBJ2-7
CDR3 protein: CASSSDLSYEQYF
CDR3 DNA: TGTGCCAGCAGCTCTGACCTCTCCTACGAGCAGTACTTC

clone size: NA
D gene: NA
V gene: TRBV5-4
J gene: TRBJ2-2
CDR3 protein: CASSLAQGTGELFF
CDR3 DNA: TGTGCCAGCAGCTTGGCACAGGGAACCGGGGAGCTGTTTTTT

clone size: NA
D gene: NA
V gene: TRBV11-2
J gene: TRBJ2-5
CDR3 protein: CASSRLRAETQYF
CDR3 DNA: TGTGCCAGCAGCCGATTACGTGCGGAGACCCAGTACTTC

clone size: NA
D gene: NA
V gene: TRBV6-6
J gene: TRBJ1-4
CDR3 protein: CASSYSRGEKLFF
CDR3 DNA: TGTGCCAGCAGTTACTCGAGGGGTGAAAAACTGTTTTTT

clone size: NA
D gene: NA
V gene: TRBV27
J gene: TRBJ2-5
CDR3 protein: CASSLYAALKETQYF
CDR3 DNA: TGTGCCAGCAGTTTATACGCTGCCCTCAAGGAGACCCAGTACTTC

clone size: NA
D gene: NA
V gene: TRBV5-5
J gene: TRBJ2-7
CDR3 protein: CASSRSRDVSYEQYF
CDR3 DNA: TGTGCCAGCAGCCGTTCTCGGGACGTCTCCTACGAGCAGTACTTC

clone size: NA
D gene: TRBD1
V gene: TRBV28
J gene: TRBJ2-2
CDR3 protein: CASRTWTGPGELFF
CDR3 DNA: TGTGCCAGCAGAACCTGGACAGGTCCCGGGGAGCTGTTTTTT

clone size: few
D gene: NA
V gene: TRBV7-3
J gene: TRBJ2-4
CDR3 protein: CASSLYGAGDIQYF
CDR3 DNA: TGTGCCAGCAGCTTATATGGAGCGGGTGACATTCAGTACTTC

clone size: NA
D gene: NA
V gene: TRBV11-1
J gene: TRBJ2-7
CDR3 protein: CASSLGWNYEQYF
CDR3 DNA: TGTGCCAGCAGCTTAGGGTGGAACTACGAGCAGTACTTC

clone size: NA
D gene: NA
V gene: TRBV9
J gene: TRBJ2-5
CDR3 protein: CASSVAGRAQETQYF
CDR3 DNA: TGTGCCAGCAGCGTAGCAGGCAGGGCGCAAGAGACCCAGTACTTC

clone size: NA
D gene: TRBD2
V gene: TRBV5-6
J gene: TRBJ2-3
CDR3 protein: CASSLRGGAGGTDTQYF
CDR3 DNA: TGTGCCAGCAGCTTGCGCGGGGGGGCAGGAGGGACAGATACGCAGTATTTT

clone size: NA
D gene: NA
V gene: TRBV2
J gene: TRBJ2-1
CDR3 protein: CASSADSYNEQFF
CDR3 DNA: TGTGCCAGCAGTGCGGACAGCTACAATGAGCAGTTCTTC

clone size: NA
D gene: TRBD1
V gene: TRBV30
J gene: TRBJ2-3
CDR3 protein: CAWSPGQVSTDTQYF
CDR3 DNA: TGTGCCTGGAGTCCGGGACAGGTTAGCACAGATACGCAGTATTTT

clone size: NA
D gene: TRBD2
V gene: TRBV5-4
J gene: TRBJ2-1
CDR3 protein: CASSPGGNEQFF
CDR3 DNA: TGTGCCAGCAGCCCGGGGGGCAATGAGCAGTTCTTC

clone size: NA
D gene: TRBD2
V gene: TRBV10-1
J gene: TRBJ2-5
CDR3 protein: CASSEVAGGQETQYF
CDR3 DNA: TGCGCCAGCAGTGAGGTAGCGGGAGGTCAAGAGACCCAGTACTTC

clone size: NA
D gene: NA
V gene: TRBV7-6
J gene: TRBJ2-7
CDR3 protein: CASSLGATYEQYF
CDR3 DNA: TGTGCCAGCAGCTTAGGGGCCACATACGAGCAGTACTTC

clone size: NA
D gene: NA
V gene: TRBV30
J gene: TRBJ1-2
CDR3 protein: CAWSLRDAKSDYGYTF
CDR3 DNA: TGTGCCTGGAGTCTTCGGGACGCCAAAAGCGACTATGGCTACACCTTC

clone size: NA
D gene: NA
V gene: TRBV27
J gene: TRBJ2-3
CDR3 protein: CASSLSTINVADTQYF
CDR3 DNA: TGTGCCAGCAGTTTATCGACGATAAACGTGGCAGATACGCAGTATTTT

clone size: NA
D gene: TRBD2
V gene: TRBV28
J gene: TRBJ2-2
CDR3 protein: CASRLAGVSTGELFF
CDR3 DNA: TGTGCCAGCAGACTAGCGGGAGTATCTACCGGGGAGCTGTTTTTT

clone size: once
D gene: TRBD2
V gene: TRBV4-1
J gene: TRBJ2-1
CDR3 protein: CASSLGLAGGSNEQFF
CDR3 DNA: TGCGCCAGCAGCCTCGGACTAGCGGGAGGGTCCAATGAGCAGTTCTTC

clone size: NA
D gene: NA
V gene: TRBV4-1
J gene: TRBJ2-5
CDR3 protein: CASSQGKAVRETQYF
CDR3 DNA: TGCGCCAGCAGCCAAGGAAAGGCGGTGAGAGAGACCCAGTACTTC

clone size: NA
D gene: NA
V gene: TRBV5-1
J gene: TRBJ2-3
CDR3 protein: CASSLFRTDTQYF
CDR3 DNA: TGCGCCAGCAGCTTGTTCCGCACAGATACGCAGTATTTT

clone size: NA
D gene: NA
V gene: TRBV21-1
J gene: TRBJ2-5
CDR3 protein: CASSKEGDRGGERSGRETQYF
CDR3 DNA: TGTGCCAGCAGCAAAGAGGGTGATCGTGGAGGGGAAAGGAGTGGTAGAGAGACCCAGTACTTC

clone size: NA
D gene: TRBD1
V gene: TRBV4-1
J gene: TRBJ1-1
CDR3 protein: CASSQPTGRATEAFF
CDR3 DNA: TGCGCCAGCAGCCAACCGACAGGGAGGGCCACTGAAGCTTTCTTT

clone size: NA
D gene: TRBD1
V gene: TRBV30
J gene: TRBJ2-3
CDR3 protein: CAWSLGQGTDTQYF
CDR3 DNA: TGTGCCTGGAGTCTCGGACAGGGGACAGATACGCAGTATTTT

clone size: NA
D gene: TRBD1
V gene: TRBV10-3
J gene: TRBJ1-5
CDR3 protein: CAAGGGGNQPQHF
CDR3 DNA: TGTGCCGCAGGGGGCGGGGGCAATCAGCCCCAGCATTTT

clone size: NA
D gene: NA
V gene: TRBV10-2
J gene: TRBJ1-1
CDR3 protein: CASSDTRTEAFF
CDR3 DNA: TGCGCCAGCAGTGACACACGGACTGAAGCTTTCTTT

clone size: NA
D gene: NA
V gene: TRBV2
J gene: TRBJ1-4
CDR3 protein: CASCQATNEKLFF
CDR3 DNA: TGTGCCAGCTGCCAGGCGACTAATGAAAAACTGTTTTTT

clone size: NA
D gene: TRBD1
V gene: TRBV6-6
J gene: TRBJ2-7
CDR3 protein: CASSQQGDGEQYF
CDR3 DNA: TGTGCCAGCAGTCAACAGGGGGACGGCGAGCAGTACTTC

clone size: NA
D gene: TRBD1
V gene: TRBV5-1
J gene: TRBJ2-1
CDR3 protein: CASSFAGQGAMGQFF
CDR3 DNA: TGCGCCAGCAGCTTTGCGGGACAGGGGGCGATGGGGCAGTTCTTC

clone size: NA
D gene: NA
V gene: TRBV6-1
J gene: TRBJ2-7
CDR3 protein: CASSEDWLPYEQYF
CDR3 DNA: TGTGCCAGCAGTGAAGATTGGCTTCCCTACGAGCAGTACTTC

clone size: NA
D gene: NA
V gene: TRBV6-5
J gene: TRBJ2-5
CDR3 protein: CASARWAGNPETQYF
CDR3 DNA: TGTGCCAGCGCCCGTTGGGCAGGGAATCCCGAGACCCAGTACTTC

clone size: NA
D gene: NA
V gene: TRBV6-5
J gene: TRBJ2-3
CDR3 protein: CASSYTRGSTDTQYF
CDR3 DNA: TGTGCCAGCAGTTACACCCGGGGGAGCACAGATACGCAGTATTTT

clone size: NA
D gene: NA
V gene: TRBV2
J gene: TRBJ2-1
CDR3 protein: CASRVNSLVSYNEQFF
CDR3 DNA: TGTGCCAGCAGGGTTAACAGTTTGGTCTCCTACAATGAGCAGTTCTTC

clone size: NA
D gene: TRBD1
V gene: TRBV9
J gene: TRBJ2-5
CDR3 protein: CASSLVGDREQTQYF
CDR3 DNA: TGTGCCAGCAGCCTCGTTGGGGACAGGGAACAGACCCAGTACTTC

clone size: few
D gene: NA
V gene: TRBV10-3
J gene: TRBJ2-3
CDR3 protein: CAISETSTDTQYF
CDR3 DNA: TGTGCCATCAGTGAGACTAGCACAGATACGCAGTATTTT

clone size: NA
D gene: TRBD1
V gene: TRBV9
J gene: TRBJ1-2
CDR3 protein: CASSLGYDRGDYGYTF
CDR3 DNA: TGTGCCAGCAGCCTAGGCTACGACAGGGGTGACTATGGCTACACCTTC

clone size: NA
D gene: NA
V gene: TRBV27
J gene: TRBJ2-3
CDR3 protein: CASSPYRADTDTQYF
CDR3 DNA: TGTGCCAGCAGTCCCTACAGGGCCGACACAGATACGCAGTATTTT

clone size: NA
D gene: TRBD2
V gene: TRBV13
J gene: TRBJ2-7
CDR3 protein: CASGLAGVYEQYF
CDR3 DNA: TGTGCCAGCGGCCTAGCGGGAGTTTACGAGCAGTACTTC

clone size: NA
D gene: NA
V gene: TRBV6-5
J gene: TRBJ2-7
CDR3 protein: CASSYGSTYEQYF
CDR3 DNA: TGTGCCAGCAGTTACGGCAGTACCTACGAGCAGTACTTC

clone size: NA
D gene: NA
V gene: TRBV6-5
J gene: TRBJ1-2
CDR3 protein: CASSPRPGGYGYTF
CDR3 DNA: TGTGCCAGCAGTCCACGTCCGGGAGGGTATGGCTACACCTTC

clone size: NA
D gene: TRBD2
V gene: TRBV30
J gene: TRBJ2-1
CDR3 protein: CAWTGSGSVRTYNEQFF
CDR3 DNA: TGTGCCTGGACGGGTAGCGGGAGTGTGAGGACCTACAATGAGCAGTTCTTC

clone size: NA
D gene: NA
V gene: TRBV30
J gene: TRBJ1-2
CDR3 protein: CAWSPDSGGYTF
CDR3 DNA: TGTGCCTGGAGTCCCGACAGCGGAGGCTACACCTTC

clone size: NA
D gene: NA
V gene: TRBV6-1
J gene: TRBJ2-5
CDR3 protein: CASSPNLTGREVQYF
CDR3 DNA: TGTGCCAGCAGTCCGAACCTGACAGGGAGGGAAGTCCAGTACTTC

clone size: NA
D gene: NA
V gene: TRBV9
J gene: TRBJ2-7
CDR3 protein: CASSVICRDIFSYEQYF
CDR3 DNA: TGTGCCAGCAGCGTAATTTGTAGGGACATTTTTTCCTACGAGCAGTACTTC

clone size: NA
D gene: NA
V gene: TRBV6-1
J gene: TRBJ1-1
CDR3 protein: CASSVGELNTEAFF
CDR3 DNA: TGTGCCAGCAGTGTGGGGGAACTGAACACTGAAGCTTTCTTT

clone size: NA
D gene: NA
V gene: TRBV11-3
J gene: TRBJ2-2
CDR3 protein: CASSLAAGELFF
CDR3 DNA: TGTGCCAGCAGCTTAGCTGCCGGGGAGCTGTTTTTT

clone size: NA
D gene: NA
V gene: TRBV19
J gene: TRBJ2-7
CDR3 protein: CASSIGESPYEQYF
CDR3 DNA: TGTGCCAGTAGTATAGGGGAGAGTCCCTACGAGCAGTACTTC

clone size: NA
D gene: NA
V gene: TRBV5-4
J gene: TRBJ2-7
CDR3 protein: CASSLNPQERTYEQYF
CDR3 DNA: TGTGCCAGCAGCCTCAACCCGCAGGAACGGACCTACGAGCAGTACTTC

clone size: NA
D gene: NA
V gene: TRBV25-1
J gene: TRBJ2-5
CDR3 protein: CASSERGFLEETQYF
CDR3 DNA: TGTGCCAGCAGTGAAAGGGGATTCTTGGAGGAGACCCAGTACTTC

clone size: NA
D gene: NA
V gene: TRBV27
J gene: TRBJ2-2
CDR3 protein: CASSLHGSYAGELFF
CDR3 DNA: TGTGCCAGCAGTTTACATGGATCGTACGCCGGGGAGCTGTTTTTT

clone size: NA
D gene: NA
V gene: TRBV21-1
J gene: TRBJ1-1
CDR3 protein: CASSRGGTEAFF
CDR3 DNA: TGTGCCAGCAGCAGAGGAGGGACTGAAGCTTTCTTT

clone size: NA
D gene: TRBD1
V gene: TRBV25-1
J gene: TRBJ2-7
CDR3 protein: CASSDPGQGGYEQYF
CDR3 DNA: TGTGCCAGCAGTGATCCGGGACAGGGGGGGTACGAGCAGTACTTC

clone size: NA
D gene: TRBD1
V gene: TRBV5-4
J gene: TRBJ1-1
CDR3 protein: CASSSRGTGPNTEAFF
CDR3 DNA: TGTGCCAGCAGCTCCCGCGGGACAGGGCCGAACACTGAAGCTTTCTTT